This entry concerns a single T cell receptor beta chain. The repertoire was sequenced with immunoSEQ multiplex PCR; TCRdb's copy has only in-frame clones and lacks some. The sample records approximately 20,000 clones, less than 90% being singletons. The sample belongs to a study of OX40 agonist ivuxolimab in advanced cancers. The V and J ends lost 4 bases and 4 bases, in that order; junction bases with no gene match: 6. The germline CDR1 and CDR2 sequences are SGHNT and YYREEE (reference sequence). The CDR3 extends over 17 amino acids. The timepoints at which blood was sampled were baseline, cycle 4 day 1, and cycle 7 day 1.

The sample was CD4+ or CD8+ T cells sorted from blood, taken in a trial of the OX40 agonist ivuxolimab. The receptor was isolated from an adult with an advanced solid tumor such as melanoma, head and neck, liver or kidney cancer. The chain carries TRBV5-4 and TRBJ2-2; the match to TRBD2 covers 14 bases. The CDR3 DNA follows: TGTGCCAGCAGCAAGGGACTAGCGGGAGTCGGCACCGGGGAGCTGTTTTTT. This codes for CASSKGLAGVGTGELFF.